A selection of T cell receptor beta chains follows, all from one sample in a study of blood T cell repertoires in COVID-19. The data were produced by immunoSEQ multiplex PCR, yet TCRdb's version contains in-frame clones alone and is incomplete. Altogether nearly 350,000 clones are present, 85% to 90% being singletons, with the ten largest covering around 6%. The sample comprised peripheral blood. The receptors here all came from a woman between 45 and 65 years old with COVID-19, enrolled during active disease. CDR3s leave out the opening cysteine and the closing phenylalanine or tryptophan.

CDR3	V	J
ASSLVAGGYGNQPQH	TRBV7-8	TRBJ1-5
SVAPQAMNTEAF	TRBV29-1	TRBJ1-1
ASSKLAGDLWDEQY	TRBV11-3	TRBJ2-7
ASSPMRGTYEQY	TRBV27	TRBJ2-7
ASSSRQGNTEAF	TRBV2	TRBJ1-1
ASSHGLAGGNEQF	TRBV7-6	TRBJ2-1
ASSDHRGSYEQY	TRBV19	TRBJ2-7
AIGRTSGGSYEQY	TRBV28	TRBJ2-7
ASTGTGGNSPLH	TRBV7-9	TRBJ1-6
ASSQAGAGGPGETQY	TRBV4-2	TRBJ2-5
ASSPTTGWSRELF	TRBV18	TRBJ2-2
ASSDRDRGRNTEAF	TRBV27	TRBJ1-1
GVVGRKNSNQPQH	TRBV6-5	TRBJ1-5
ASSLLDNTEAF	TRBV11-2	TRBJ1-1
ASSFHLRESYEQY	TRBV12-1	TRBJ2-7
ASSLAGYTDTQY	TRBV11-2	TRBJ2-3
ASSRALYEQY	TRBV7-2	TRBJ2-7
ASSKASRDRVDEQY	TRBV21-1	TRBJ2-7
ASSTYGTGPNEKLF	TRBV28	TRBJ1-4
ASSLSSGSDEQY	TRBV5-1	TRBJ2-7
ASSEGNTEAF	TRBV6-5	TRBJ1-1
ASSQDRTSGFYEQY	TRBV4-2	TRBJ2-7
SAGNSYEQY	TRBV29-1	TRBJ2-7
ASSSTGMPTLEQY	TRBV27	TRBJ2-7
ASSDLAGMTYNEQF	TRBV25-1	TRBJ2-1
ASRTGAGEGTQY	TRBV19	TRBJ2-5
ASSQGQGRTGANVLT	TRBV5-1	TRBJ2-6
ASSQDPLAAGSTEQY	TRBV3-1/TRBV3-2	TRBJ2-7
ASSPREGEQY	TRBV18	TRBJ2-7
ASSKAGLVDYEQY	TRBV19	TRBJ2-7
ASSWRAAGMY	TRBV11-3	TRBJ2-7
ASSAGASTEAF	TRBV10-1	TRBJ1-1
ASSYRDRGYNEQF	TRBV14	TRBJ2-1
ASSHQALPSYEQY	TRBV14	TRBJ2-7
SVHRPTNYGYT	TRBV29-1	TRBJ1-2
ASRGQTYGYT	TRBV6-5	TRBJ1-2
ASSPGTSGRAQNEQF	TRBV5-1	TRBJ2-1
SVFYLLTGAAPIEETQY	TRBV29-1	TRBJ2-5